The sequence of this T cell receptor (beta chain) was determined in a study of graft-versus-host responses after intestinal transplantation. Overall study context: Anti-thymocyte globulin induction was given to all recipients, followed by tacrolimus and steroids for roughly 3 years.

The protocol was immunoSEQ multiplex PCR, while the TCRdb copy is restricted to in-frame clones and leaves out a portion. This table has some 130,000 clones, just over 90% appearing once. Study-level points and caveats: Among recipient marrow samples, GvH clones were found; some appeared first in ileum or blood.

The germline gives CDR1 KGHSH, CDR2 LQKENI. The V end was cut by 2 bases, the J end by 4 bases, with 9 bases between. The length of the CDR3 is 14 residues. For this clone: Its antigen is still unknown.

The clonotype comes from a human donor who received an intestinal transplant. V and J are TRBV18 and TRBJ1-5, with D uncertain. The sequencing used unstimulated CD4+ T cells sorted from spleen or lymph node cells, collected before intestinal transplant. CDR3 region: CASSPSSENQPQHF. The CDR3 DNA reads as TGTGCCAGCTCACCATCGTCAGAAAATCAGCCCCAGCATTTT. The variable domain in full, with the rest retrieved from reference TRBV18 and TRBJ1-5, is NAGVMQNPRHLVRRRGQEARLRCSPMKGHSHVYWYRQLPEEGLKFMVYLQKENIIDESGMPKERFSAEFPKEGPSILRIQQVVRGDSAAYFCASSPSSENQPQHFGDGTRLSIL.